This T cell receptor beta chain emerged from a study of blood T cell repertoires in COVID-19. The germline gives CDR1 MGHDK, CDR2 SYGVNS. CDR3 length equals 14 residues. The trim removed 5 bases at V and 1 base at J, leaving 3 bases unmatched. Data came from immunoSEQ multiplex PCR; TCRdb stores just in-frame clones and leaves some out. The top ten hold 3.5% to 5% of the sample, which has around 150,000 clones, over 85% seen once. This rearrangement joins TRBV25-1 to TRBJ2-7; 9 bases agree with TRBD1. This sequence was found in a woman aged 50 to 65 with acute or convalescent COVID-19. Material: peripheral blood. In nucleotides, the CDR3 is TGTGCCAGCAGTTCCGGGACAGGGTCCTACGAGCAGTACTTC. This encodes CASSSGTGSYEQYF.